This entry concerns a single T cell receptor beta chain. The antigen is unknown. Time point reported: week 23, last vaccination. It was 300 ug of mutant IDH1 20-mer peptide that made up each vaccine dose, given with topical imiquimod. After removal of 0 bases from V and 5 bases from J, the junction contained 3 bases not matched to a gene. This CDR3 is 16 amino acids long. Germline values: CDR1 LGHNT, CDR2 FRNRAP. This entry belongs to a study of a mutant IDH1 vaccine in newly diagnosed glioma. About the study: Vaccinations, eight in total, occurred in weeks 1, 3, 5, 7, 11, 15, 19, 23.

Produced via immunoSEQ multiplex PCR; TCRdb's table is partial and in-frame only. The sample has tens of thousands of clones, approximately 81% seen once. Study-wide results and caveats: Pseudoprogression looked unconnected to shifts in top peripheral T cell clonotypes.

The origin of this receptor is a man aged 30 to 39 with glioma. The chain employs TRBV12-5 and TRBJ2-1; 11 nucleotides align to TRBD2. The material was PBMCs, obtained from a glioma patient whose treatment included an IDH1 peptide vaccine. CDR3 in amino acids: CASGLVLAGGDNEQFF. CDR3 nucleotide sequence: TGTGCTAGTGGTTTGGTCCTAGCGGGGGGAGACAATGAGCAGTTCTTC.